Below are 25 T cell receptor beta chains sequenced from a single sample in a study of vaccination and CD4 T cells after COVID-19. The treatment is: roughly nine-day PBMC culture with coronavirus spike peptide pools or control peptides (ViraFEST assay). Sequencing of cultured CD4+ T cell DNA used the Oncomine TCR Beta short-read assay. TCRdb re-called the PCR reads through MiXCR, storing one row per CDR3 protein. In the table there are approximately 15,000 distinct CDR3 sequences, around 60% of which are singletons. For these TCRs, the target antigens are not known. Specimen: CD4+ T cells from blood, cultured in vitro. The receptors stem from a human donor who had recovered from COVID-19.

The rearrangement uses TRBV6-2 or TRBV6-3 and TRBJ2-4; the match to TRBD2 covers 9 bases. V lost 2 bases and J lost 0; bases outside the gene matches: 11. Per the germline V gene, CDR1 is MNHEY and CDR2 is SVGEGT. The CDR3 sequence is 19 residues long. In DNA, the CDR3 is TGTGCCAGCAGTTACCTCCTAGCGGGGAAGGCGCTAGCCAAAAACATTCAGTACTTC. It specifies CASSYLLAGKALAKNIQYF.

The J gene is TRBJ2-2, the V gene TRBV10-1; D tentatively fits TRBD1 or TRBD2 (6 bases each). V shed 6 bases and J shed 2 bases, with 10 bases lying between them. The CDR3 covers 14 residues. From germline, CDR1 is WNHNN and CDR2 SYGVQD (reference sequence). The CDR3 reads CASRRDINTGELFF. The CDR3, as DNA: TGCGCCAGCAGGCGGGACATTAACACCGGGGAGCTGTTTTTT.

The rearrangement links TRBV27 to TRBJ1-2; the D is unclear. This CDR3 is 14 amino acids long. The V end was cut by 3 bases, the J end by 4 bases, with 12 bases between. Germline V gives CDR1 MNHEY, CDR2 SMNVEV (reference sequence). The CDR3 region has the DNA TGTGCCAGCAGTTTTGCGGGCAGGTTCTATGGCTACACCTTC. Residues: CASSFAGRFYGYTF.

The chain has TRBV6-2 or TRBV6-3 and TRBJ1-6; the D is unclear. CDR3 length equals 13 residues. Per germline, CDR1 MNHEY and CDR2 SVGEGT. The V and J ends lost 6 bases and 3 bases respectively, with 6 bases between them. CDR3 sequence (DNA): TGTGCCAGCAGAAGGAACTATAATTCACCCCTCCACTTT. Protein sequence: CASRRNYNSPLHF.

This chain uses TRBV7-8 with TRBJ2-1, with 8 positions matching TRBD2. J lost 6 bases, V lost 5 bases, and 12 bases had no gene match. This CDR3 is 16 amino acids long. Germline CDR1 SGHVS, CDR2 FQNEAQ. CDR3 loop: CASSPPTWAGGNEQFF. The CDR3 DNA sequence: TGTGCCAGCAGCCCCCCGACCTGGGCGGGGGGCAATGAGCAGTTCTTC.

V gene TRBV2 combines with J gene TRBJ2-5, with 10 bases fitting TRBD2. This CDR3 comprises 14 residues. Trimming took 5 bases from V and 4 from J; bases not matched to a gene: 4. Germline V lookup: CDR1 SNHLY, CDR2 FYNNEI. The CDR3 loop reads CASSTLAGAETQYF. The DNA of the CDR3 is TGTGCCAGCAGTACCCTAGCGGGAGCAGAGACCCAGTACTTC. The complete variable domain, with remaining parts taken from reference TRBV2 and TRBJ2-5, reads EPEVTQTPSHQVTQMGQEVILRCVPISNHLYFYWYRQILGQKVEFLVSFYNNEISEKSEIFDDQFSVERPDGSNFTLKIRSTKLEDSAMYFCASSTLAGAETQYFGPGTRLLVL.

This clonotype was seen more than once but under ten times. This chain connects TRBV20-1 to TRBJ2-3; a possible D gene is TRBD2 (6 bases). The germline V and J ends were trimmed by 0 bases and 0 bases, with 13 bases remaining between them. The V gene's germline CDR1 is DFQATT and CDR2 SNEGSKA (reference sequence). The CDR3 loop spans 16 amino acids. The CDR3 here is CSARDIWGVSTDTQYF. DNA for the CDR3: TGCAGTGCTAGAGATATCTGGGGGGTTAGCACAGATACGCAGTATTTT.

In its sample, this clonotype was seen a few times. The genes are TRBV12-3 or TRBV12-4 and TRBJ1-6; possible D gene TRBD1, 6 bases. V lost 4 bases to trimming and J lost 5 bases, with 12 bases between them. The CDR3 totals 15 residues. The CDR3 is CASSSGGHNNSPLHF. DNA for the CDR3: TGTGCCAGCAGTTCCGGGGGACATAATAATTCACCCCTCCACTTT.

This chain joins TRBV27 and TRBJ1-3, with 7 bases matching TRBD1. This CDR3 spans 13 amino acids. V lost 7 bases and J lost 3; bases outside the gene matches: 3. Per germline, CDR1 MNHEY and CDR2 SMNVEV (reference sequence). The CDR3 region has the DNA TGTGCCAGCAAAGGGACAGTTGGAAACACCATATATTTT. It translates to CASKGTVGNTIYF.

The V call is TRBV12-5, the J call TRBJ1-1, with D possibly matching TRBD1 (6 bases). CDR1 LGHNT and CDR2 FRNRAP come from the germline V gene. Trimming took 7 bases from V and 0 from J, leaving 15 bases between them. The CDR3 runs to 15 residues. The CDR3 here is CASVSSGDLNTEAFF. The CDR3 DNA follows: TGTGCTAGTGTCTCCTCAGGGGACCTGAACACTGAAGCTTTCTTT.

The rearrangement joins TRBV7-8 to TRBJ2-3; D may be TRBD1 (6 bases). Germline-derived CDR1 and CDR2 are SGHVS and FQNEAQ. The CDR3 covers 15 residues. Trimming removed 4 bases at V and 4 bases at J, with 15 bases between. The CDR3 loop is CASSSRGPAPDTQYF. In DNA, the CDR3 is TGTGCCAGCAGCTCCAGGGGACCTGCACCAGATACGCAGTATTTT.

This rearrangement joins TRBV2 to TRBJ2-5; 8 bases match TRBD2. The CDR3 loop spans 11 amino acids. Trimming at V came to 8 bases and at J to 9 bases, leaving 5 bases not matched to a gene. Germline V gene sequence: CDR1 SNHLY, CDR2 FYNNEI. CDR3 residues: CASGPGGPQYF. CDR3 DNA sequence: TGTGCCAGCGGGCCGGGAGGGCCCCAGTACTTC.

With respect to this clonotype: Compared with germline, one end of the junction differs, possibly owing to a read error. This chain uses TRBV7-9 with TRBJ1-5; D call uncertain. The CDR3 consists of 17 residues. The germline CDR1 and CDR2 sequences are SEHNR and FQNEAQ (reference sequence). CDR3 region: CASTLAASSYSNQPQHF. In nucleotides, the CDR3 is TGTGCCAGCACCTTAGCGGCGTCATCCTATAGCAATCAGCCCCAGCATTTT.

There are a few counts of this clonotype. The CDR3 region is CASSKEGAGQLNTEAFF. CDR3 nucleotides: TGTGCCAGCAGCAAAGAGGGGGCGGGGCAGCTGAACACTGAAGCTTTCTTT. The chain has TRBV21-1 and TRBJ1-1; whether TRBD1, the table's D call, matches the DNA was not checked. TRBV21-1 is termed a pseudogene. The CDR3 is 17 amino acids.

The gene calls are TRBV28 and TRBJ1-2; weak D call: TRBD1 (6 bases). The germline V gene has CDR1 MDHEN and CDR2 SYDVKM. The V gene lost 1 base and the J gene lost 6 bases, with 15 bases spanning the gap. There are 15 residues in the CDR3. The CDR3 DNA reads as TGTGCCAGCAGTTTATTGGGGGCCTCAAGGGATGGCTACACCTTC. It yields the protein CASSLLGASRDGYTF.

The CDR3 region has the DNA TGTGCCAGCAACCAGGGGTTGGACGAGCAGTACTTC. Its translation is CASNQGLDEQYF. This rearrangement joins TRBV7-9 to TRBJ2-7; tentatively, D is TRBD1 (6 bases). Trimming left V 7 bases short and J 5 bases short, with 12 bases between. Germline CDR1 is SEHNR and CDR2 is FQNEAQ (reference sequence). The CDR3 loop spans 12 amino acids. Based on the CDR3 plus reference TRBV7-9 and TRBJ2-7, the full variable domain is DTGVSQNPRHKITKRGQNVTFRCDPISEHNRLYWYRQTLGQGPEFLTYFQNEAQLEKSRLLSDRFSAERPKGSFSTLEIQRTEQGDSAMYLCASNQGLDEQYFGPGTRLTVT.

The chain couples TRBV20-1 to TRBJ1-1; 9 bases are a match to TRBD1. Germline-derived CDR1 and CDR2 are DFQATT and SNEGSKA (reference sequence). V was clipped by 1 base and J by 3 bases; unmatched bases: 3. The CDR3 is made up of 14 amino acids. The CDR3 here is CSARGDREDTEAFF. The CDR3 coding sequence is TGCAGTGCTAGAGGGGACAGGGAGGACACTGAAGCTTTCTTT.

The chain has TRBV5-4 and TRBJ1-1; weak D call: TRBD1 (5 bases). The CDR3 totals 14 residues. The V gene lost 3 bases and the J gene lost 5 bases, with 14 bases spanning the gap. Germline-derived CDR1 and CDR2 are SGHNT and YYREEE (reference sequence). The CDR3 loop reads CASSWGRGKTEAFF. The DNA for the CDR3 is TGTGCCAGCAGCTGGGGGAGGGGAAAAACTGAAGCTTTCTTT.

For the CDR3, the DNA is TGTGCCAGCACTACAGGGTCAGATACGCAGTATTTT. Translating gives CASTTGSDTQYF. The J gene is TRBJ2-3, the V gene TRBV12-3 or TRBV12-4; TRBD1 might be the D (6 bases). V dropped 7 bases and J dropped 4 bases, with 9 bases sitting between them. The CDR3 length is 12 residues.

As DNA, the CDR3 is TGCGCCAGCAGTGAGTCCCCGGGGATCACTGAAGCTTTCTTT. This codes for CASSESPGITEAFF. The chain employs TRBV10-1 and TRBJ1-1; no clear D. Trimming stripped 0 bases from V and 4 bases from J, with 9 bases between. Looked up from germline, CDR1 is WNHNN and CDR2 is SYGVQD (reference sequence). The CDR3 sequence is 14 residues long.

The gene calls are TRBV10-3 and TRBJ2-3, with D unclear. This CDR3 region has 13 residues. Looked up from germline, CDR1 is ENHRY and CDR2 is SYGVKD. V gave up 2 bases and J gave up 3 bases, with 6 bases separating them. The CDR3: CAISEPETDTQYF. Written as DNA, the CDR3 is TGTGCCATCAGTGAGCCGGAGACAGATACGCAGTATTTT.

The CDR3 DNA follows: TGTGCCAGCAGCTTACCGAGGGGACAGGGGGCTTCACCCCTCCACTTT. Residues: CASSLPRGQGASPLHF. The rearrangement uses TRBV11-2 and TRBJ1-6; 12 bases map to TRBD1. Germline trimming cut 2 bases from V and 9 bases from J; bases unmatched to any gene: 5. In germline, CDR1 is SGHAT, CDR2 FQNNGV. The length of the CDR3 is 16 residues.

CDR3 sequence reads: CASSPGQGLTSGNTIYF. CDR3 nucleotides: TGCGCCAGCAGCCCGGGACAGGGGTTGACGTCTGGAAACACCATATATTTT. The gene calls are TRBV5-1 and TRBJ1-3, with 10 bases fitting TRBD1. The germline V gene encodes CDR1 SGHRS and CDR2 YFSETQ. The CDR3 runs 17 residues. The J segment lost 1 base and the V segment lost 4 bases, leaving 8 bases of the junction unmatched. The complete variable domain, with remaining parts taken from reference TRBV5-1 and TRBJ1-3, reads KAGVTQTPRYLIKTRGQQVTLSCSPISGHRSVSWYQQTPGQGLQFLFEYFSETQRNKGNFPGRFSGRQFSNSRSEMNVSTLELGDSALYLCASSPGQGLTSGNTIYFGEGSWLTVV.

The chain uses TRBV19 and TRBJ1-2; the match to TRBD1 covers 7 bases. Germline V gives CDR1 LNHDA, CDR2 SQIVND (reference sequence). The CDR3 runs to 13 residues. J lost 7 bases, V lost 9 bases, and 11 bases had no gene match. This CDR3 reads CASTDRVVSGYTF. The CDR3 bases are TGTGCCAGCACCGACAGGGTGGTGAGTGGCTACACCTTC.

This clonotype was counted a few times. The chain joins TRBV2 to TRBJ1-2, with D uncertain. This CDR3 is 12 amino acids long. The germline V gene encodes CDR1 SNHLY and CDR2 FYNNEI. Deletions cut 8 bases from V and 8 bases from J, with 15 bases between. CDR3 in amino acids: CASVGLELGYTF. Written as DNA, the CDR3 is TGTGCCAGCGTCGGACTCGAGTTGGGCTACACCTTC.